This T cell receptor (beta chain) appears in the sequencing data of a study of T-cell reconstitution after alpha-beta-depleted transplantation in children. Germline loops: CDR1 LNHDA, CDR2 SQIVND (reference sequence). This CDR3 has 14 amino acids. V shed 4 bases and J 12 bases; nucleotides not matched to a gene: 8. As it was prepared, the TCRbeta library received unique molecular identifiers. TCRdb reprocessed the PCR reads via MiXCR and lists one record per CDR3 protein. The profile shows 500,000 to 750,000 distinct CDR3 sequences, around 27% of them singletons. A remark on this clonotype: The target antigen is unknown.

Study conclusions and caveats: Reported findings indicate that, about two months after transplant, alpha-beta T cells came from several hundred expanded clones, which were derived from non-depleted graft cells. Diversity and T-cell counts at one year after transplant derived mostly from new T cells. Surviving recipient T cells and intrathymic progenitors accounted for some patients' high TCRbeta diversity at day 60.

The receptor was derived from a boy in the first two years of life with Wiskott-Aldrich syndrome, due to receive a stem cell transplant. The source material was PBMCs, sampled before TCRalphabeta/CD19-depleted stem cell transplant. The gene calls are TRBV19 and TRBJ2-1; 11 nucleotides agree with TRBD2. Here the CDR3 DNA reads TGTGCCAGTAGTACCACTAGCGGGAGTGTTTGGCAGTTCTTC. Translating it yields CASSTTSGSVWQFF.